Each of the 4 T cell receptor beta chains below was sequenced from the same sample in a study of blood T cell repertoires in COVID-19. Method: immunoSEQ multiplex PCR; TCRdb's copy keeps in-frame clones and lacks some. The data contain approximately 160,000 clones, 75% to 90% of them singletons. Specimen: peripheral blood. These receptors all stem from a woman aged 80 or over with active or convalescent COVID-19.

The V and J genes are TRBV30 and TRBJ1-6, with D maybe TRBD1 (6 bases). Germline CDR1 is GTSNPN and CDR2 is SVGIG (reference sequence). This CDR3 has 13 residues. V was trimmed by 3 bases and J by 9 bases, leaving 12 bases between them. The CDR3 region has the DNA TGTGCCTGGAGACAGGGCCCCGGTTCACCCCTCCACTTT. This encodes CAWRQGPGSPLHF.

CDR3 nucleotide sequence: TGTGCCAGCAGGCCAGGGGACAGGTTGGGTGAGCAGTTCTTC. Its protein product is CASRPGDRLGEQFF. J is TRBJ2-1 and V is TRBV27; TRBD1 aligns across 8 bases. The V gene end was trimmed by 6 bases and the J gene end by 9 bases; junction bases not matched to a gene: 10. The CDR3 loop spans 14 amino acids. Germline-derived CDR1 and CDR2 are MNHEY and SMNVEV (reference sequence).

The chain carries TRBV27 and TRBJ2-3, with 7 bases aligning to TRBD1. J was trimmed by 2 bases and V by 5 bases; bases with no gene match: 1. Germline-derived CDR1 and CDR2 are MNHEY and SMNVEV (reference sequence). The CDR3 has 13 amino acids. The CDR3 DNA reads TGTGCCAGCAGTCAGGGGGACACAGATACGCAGTATTTT. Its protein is CASSQGDTDTQYF.

The CDR3 DNA sequence: TGTGCCAGCAGAACGAGGGGGACCCAGGAGACCCAGTACTTC. Protein: CASRTRGTQETQYF. The chain links TRBV2 to TRBJ2-5; tentatively, D is TRBD1 (6 bases). The CDR3 extends over 14 amino acids. The V end was cut by 6 bases, the J end by 5 bases, with 16 bases between. CDR1 and CDR2 from the germline V gene are SNHLY and FYNNEI.